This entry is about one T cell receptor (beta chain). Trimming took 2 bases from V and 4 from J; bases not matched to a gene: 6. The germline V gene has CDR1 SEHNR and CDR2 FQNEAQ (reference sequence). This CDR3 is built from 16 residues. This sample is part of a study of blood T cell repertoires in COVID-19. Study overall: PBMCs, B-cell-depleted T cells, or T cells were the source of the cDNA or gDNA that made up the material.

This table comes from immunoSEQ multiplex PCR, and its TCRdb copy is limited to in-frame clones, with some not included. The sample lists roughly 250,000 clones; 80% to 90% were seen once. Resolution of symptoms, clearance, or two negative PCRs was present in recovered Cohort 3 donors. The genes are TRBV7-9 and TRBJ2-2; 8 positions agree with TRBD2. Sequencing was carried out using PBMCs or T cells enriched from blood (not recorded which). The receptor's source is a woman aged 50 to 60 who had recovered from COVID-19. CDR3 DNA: TGTGCCAGCAGCTTAAATCAGCGGGAGTTCACCGGGGAGCTGTTTTTT. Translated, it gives CASSLNQREFTGELFF.